The clone carrying this T cell receptor (beta chain) was observed a few times. V lost 5 bases and J 7 bases, leaving 15 bases between the germline ends. Germline loops: CDR1 PRHDT, CDR2 FYEKMQ (reference sequence). This CDR3 is built from 15 residues. This entry comes from a study of molecular identifiers for immune sequencing clone quantification. Previously described methods and listed TCR primers were used for bulk TCR libraries. One entry per CDR3 protein results from TCRdb running MiXCR on the PCR reads. The sample shows 400,000 to 600,000 distinct CDR3 sequences, about a fifth of them seen only once. Using a CD8+CD4-CCR7+CD45RA+ phenotype, naive CD8 T cells were sorted.

The sample taken for sequencing was naive CD8+ T cells from blood, with Jurkat cell RNA spiked in. The subset here: FACS-sorted CD8+CD4-CCR7+CD45RA+ naive T cells. The receptor's source is a human donor in good health. Some libraries in this study had Jurkat cell RNA spiked in. J is TRBJ1-6 and V is TRBV13, with D unresolved. The CDR3 nucleotides read TGTGCCAGCAGCCTCAACGAACTAGGGAATTCACCCCTCCACTTT. It encodes CASSLNELGNSPLHF.